These 19 T cell receptor beta chains were sequenced from one sample in a study of CD8 T cells in Susac syndrome. RNA, at about 0.45 to 1 ug, was reverse transcribed with random hexamers. Each CDR3 protein gets one entry after TCRdb re-called the immunoSEQ multiplex PCR reads with MiXCR. Of fewer than 200,000 distinct CDR3 sequences in the sample, around 95% are singletons; the top ten hold roughly 0.16%. The sequencing sample was made of CD8+ T cells from PBMCs. These receptors were taken from a human donor with multiple sclerosis.

This clonotype was seen only once. The CDR3 sequence: CSARDGQSEETQYF. For the CDR3, the DNA is TGCAGTGCTAGAGATGGTCAGAGTGAAGAGACCCAGTACTTC. The chain is built from TRBV20-1 and TRBJ2-5; D gene ambiguous. The CDR3 covers 14 residues. The V and J ends lost 0 bases and 3 bases respectively, with 11 bases between them. Germline CDR1 is DFQATT and CDR2 is SNEGSKA (reference sequence).

The chain recombines TRBV18 with TRBJ2-1; perhaps TRBD1 as D (5 bases). Germline V gene lookup returns CDR1 KGHSH and CDR2 LQKENI. The CDR3 totals 13 residues. The V end was cut by 2 bases, the J end by 8 bases, with 10 bases between. The CDR3, as DNA: TGTGCCAGCTCACCAGACAGAATCGATGAGCAGTTCTTC. Translating it yields CASSPDRIDEQFF.

The chain is built from TRBV2 and TRBJ2-3, with 7 bases matching TRBD2. The CDR3 contains 15 residues. The germline CDR1 and CDR2 sequences are SNHLY and FYNNEI. Losses at the gene ends were 2 bases for V and 0 bases for J; bases not matched to a gene: 2. The CDR3 reads CASSELAASTDTQYF. CDR3 DNA: TGTGCCAGCAGTGAACTAGCGGCAAGCACAGATACGCAGTATTTT.

The genes are TRBV20-1 and TRBJ2-1; tentative D call: TRBD2 (6 bases). Germline assignment: CDR1 DFQATT and CDR2 SNEGSKA (reference sequence). The CDR3 is 15 residues long. V shed 1 base and J shed 2 bases, with 12 bases lying between them. CDR3: CSARALAETYNEQFF. CDR3 in DNA: TGCAGTGCTAGAGCGTTAGCGGAAACCTACAATGAGCAGTTCTTC.

V gene TRBV4-1 combines with J gene TRBJ2-1; D is ambiguous. This CDR3 region has 16 residues. CDR1 MGHRA and CDR2 YSYEKL come from the germline V gene. Deletions cut 1 base from V and 3 bases from J, with 13 bases between. The CDR3 protein is CASSQVGRYVYNEQFF. The CDR3 DNA reads TGCGCCAGCAGCCAAGTTGGCAGATACGTCTACAATGAGCAGTTCTTC.

The CDR3, as DNA: TGTGCCAGCAGCTCCCGGGACAGGGGCCACGAGCAGTACTTC. This gives the protein CASSSRDRGHEQYF. J is TRBJ2-7 and V is TRBV7-9; TRBD1 matches 10 bases. The CDR3 contains 14 residues. The ends lost 4 bases at V and 5 bases at J; junction bases unmatched: 5. Germline CDR1 SEHNR, CDR2 FQNEAQ (reference sequence).

The genes are TRBV27 and TRBJ1-4, with TRBD1 as a possible D gene (5 bases). The CDR3 is made up of 13 amino acids. Deletions cut 8 bases from V and 6 bases from J, with 13 bases between. CDR1 and CDR2 (germline): MNHEY, SMNVEV (reference sequence). The CDR3 DNA reads TGTGCCAGCCGGGGCCAACTGGATGAAAAACTGTTTTTT. Translated: CASRGQLDEKLFF.

This chain uses TRBV2 with TRBJ2-7, with TRBD1 matching 9 bases. The trim removed 7 bases at V and 2 bases at J, leaving 3 bases unmatched. CDR3 size: 13 residues. Per the germline V gene, CDR1 is SNHLY and CDR2 is FYNNEI. The DNA of the CDR3 is TGTGCCAGCATCGGGACAGGGACCTACGAGCAGTACTTC. Residues: CASIGTGTYEQYF.

The V call is TRBV7-2, the J call TRBJ2-3; D might be TRBD1 (6 bases). Between the trimmed V and J ends, which lost 7 bases and 5 bases, there was a span of 16 bases. This CDR3 comprises 14 residues. From germline, CDR1 is SGHTA and CDR2 FQGNSA. For the CDR3, the DNA is TGTGCCAGCACCTCCCTGGGACATCGAGATACGCAGTATTTT. Translated: CASTSLGHRDTQYF.

The chain joins TRBV29-1 to TRBJ2-1, with TRBD2 matching 14 bases. The germline CDR1 and CDR2 sequences are SQVTM and ANQGSEA. V shed 6 bases, J shed 7 bases, and the junction held 14 bases outside the gene matches. CDR3 size: 17 residues. CDR3 nucleotide sequence: TGCAGCGTCTACAAGGGACTAGCGGGAGTCCTCGAAAATGAGCAGTTCTTC. Amino acid sequence: CSVYKGLAGVLENEQFF.

The chain links TRBV9 to TRBJ2-7; no definite D call. The germline gives CDR1 SGDLS, CDR2 YYNGEE. The CDR3 length is 14 residues. Trimming left V 0 bases short and J 2 bases short, with 9 bases between. This CDR3 reads CASSVEARTYEQYF. CDR3 nucleotide sequence: TGTGCCAGCAGCGTAGAGGCCAGAACCTACGAGCAGTACTTC.

This clonotype was observed a single time. This sequence joins TRBV2 and TRBJ2-5; 12 bases match TRBD2. The CDR3 extends over 17 amino acids. Trimming cost V 5 bases and J 1 base; bases outside gene matches: 8. CDR1 and CDR2 (germline): SNHLY, FYNNEI. As DNA, the CDR3 is TGTGCCAGCAGTCCTCTACTAGCGGGGGGCCTCCAAGAGACCCAGTACTTC. Translating it yields CASSPLLAGGLQETQYF.

The V and J genes are TRBV2 and TRBJ2-7; TRBD2 matches 7 bases. Germline CDR1 SNHLY, CDR2 FYNNEI. J was trimmed by 0 bases and V by 8 bases; bases with no gene match: 7. CDR3 size: 14 residues. CDR3 amino acids: CASGEGSSSYEQYF. The CDR3 nucleotides are TGTGCCAGCGGGGAGGGGTCGAGCTCCTACGAGCAGTACTTC.

This clonotype came up a few times. The rearrangement joins TRBV4-1 to TRBJ2-1, with 8 bases lining up with TRBD2. V trimming: 5 bases; J trimming: 7 bases; junction bases outside the gene matches: 1. CDR1 and CDR2 from the germline V gene are MGHRA and YSYEKL. The CDR3 length is 12 residues. The CDR3 DNA follows: TGCGCCAGCAGCACTAGCGGAAATGAGCAGTTCTTC. It yields the protein CASSTSGNEQFF.

The CDR3 region is CASSFDGTYEQYF. The CDR3 DNA is TGCGCCAGCAGCTTCGACGGGACCTACGAGCAGTACTTC. V gene TRBV5-1 combines with J gene TRBJ2-7; maybe TRBD2 (5 bases). Germline V gene data show CDR1 as SGHRS and CDR2 as YFSETQ. V lost 2 bases to trimming and J lost 2 bases, with 8 bases between them. The CDR3 is 13 amino acids. The full variable domain, with the rest looked up from reference TRBV5-1 and TRBJ2-7, is KAGVTQTPRYLIKTRGQQVTLSCSPISGHRSVSWYQQTPGQGLQFLFEYFSETQRNKGNFPGRFSGRQFSNSRSEMNVSTLELGDSALYLCASSFDGTYEQYFGPGTRLTVT.

The genes are TRBV4-1 and TRBJ2-7; TRBD2 might be the D (5 bases). CDR3 length: 12 amino acids. V was clipped by 5 bases and J by 7 bases, with 12 bases between them. Germline CDR1 is MGHRA and CDR2 is YSYEKL. In DNA form, the CDR3 reads TGCGCCAGCAGCGAAGCCGGGGTTGAGCAGTACTTC. Translating it yields CASSEAGVEQYF.

This sequence joins TRBV20-1 and TRBJ2-7, with 9 bases aligning to TRBD2. V was pared by 0 bases and J by 0 bases, with 6 bases of the junction left unmatched. Per germline, CDR1 DFQATT and CDR2 SNEGSKA (reference sequence). This CDR3 has 16 amino acids. The CDR3 loop is CSARDLASGASYEQYF. The DNA of the CDR3 is TGCAGTGCTAGAGATTTGGCTAGCGGGGCCTCCTACGAGCAGTACTTC.

This chain links TRBV5-1 with TRBJ2-1; D is unresolved. The CDR3 length is 17 residues. The germline gives CDR1 SGHRS, CDR2 YFSETQ. The V end was cut by 3 bases, the J end by 4 bases, with 20 bases between. The CDR3 nucleotides are TGCGCCAGCAGCTCTAAGCCGCTAGAGACCCCATACAATGAGCAGTTCTTC. Translated, it gives CASSSKPLETPYNEQFF.

The genes are TRBV27 and TRBJ1-4, with D uncertain. The CDR3 runs 14 residues. Trimming cost V 4 bases and J 4 bases, with 10 bases left between them. In germline, CDR1 is MNHEY, CDR2 SMNVEV (reference sequence). The CDR3 DNA is TGTGCCAGCAGTTGGCGGCAGTTTAATGAAAAACTGTTTTTT. Protein product: CASSWRQFNEKLFF.